These 18 T cell receptor beta chains share one sample of origin, sequenced in a study of T cells in Graves' hyperthyroidism and ophthalmopathy. The investigators amplified TCR beta CDR3 regions from RNA transcripts. Using the HTBI primer set, a first-round RT-PCR was run on the TCR CDR3. TCRdb reprocessed the multiplex PCR reads with MiXCR, giving one entry per CDR3 protein. Among approximately 610,000 distinct CDR3 sequences, about 14% were seen once, and the ten largest hold around 4.5%. The material sequenced was blood. The receptors were sampled from a woman aged 40 to 50 with Graves' ophthalmopathy.

This clonotype was recorded only once. It may be a read error: a sequence one base away is much more abundant. The rearrangement joins TRBV30 to TRBJ1-1; D ambiguous. Trimming pared 2 bases from V and 5 bases from J, leaving 6 bases between. Germline CDR1 and CDR2: GTSNPN and SVGIG (reference sequence). This CDR3 comprises 11 residues. The CDR3 sequence is CAWSPGTEAFF. CDR3 nucleotides: TGTGCCTGGAGTCCGGGGACTGAAGCTTTCTTT.

The rearrangement links TRBV27 to TRBJ2-7, with 8 bases lining up with TRBD2. This CDR3 has 15 residues. The V and J ends lost 2 bases and 3 bases, in that order; junction bases with no gene match: 6. Germline V gene sequence: CDR1 MNHEY, CDR2 SMNVEV (reference sequence). CDR3: CASSLGPGGGYEQYF. In DNA, the CDR3 is TGTGCCAGCAGTTTAGGCCCCGGGGGGGGCTACGAGCAGTACTTC.

This clonotype was observed many times. V is TRBV12-5 and J is TRBJ1-1; D unclear. Trimming stripped 5 bases from V and 8 bases from J, with 12 bases between. This CDR3 has 12 amino acids. CDR1 and CDR2 (germline): LGHNT, FRNRAP. The CDR3 is CASGPYLGEAFF. The CDR3 region has the DNA TGTGCTAGTGGTCCCTATCTGGGCGAAGCTTTCTTT.

Many counts were recorded for this clonotype. The J gene is TRBJ2-2, the V gene TRBV10-3, with 14 bases that match TRBD2. The junction had 2 bases not matched to a gene; V was cut back by 8 bases and J by 0 bases. Germline V lookup: CDR1 ENHRY, CDR2 SYGVKD. This CDR3 has 16 residues. CDR3 in DNA: TGTGCCATCGGACTAGCGGGAGGAACGAACACCGGGGAGCTGTTTTTT. Its translation: CAIGLAGGTNTGELFF.

For this clonotype: A single base separates this from a much larger clone, so it may be a read error. This sequence joins TRBV30 and TRBJ2-7; possible D gene TRBD1, 6 bases. CDR1 is GTSNPN, CDR2 SVGIG, per germline (reference sequence). This CDR3 region has 14 residues. V lost 4 bases to trimming and J lost 6 bases, with 19 bases between them. The CDR3 nucleotides are TGTGCCTGGAACTCCGGGGCAGGGGTGGTCGAGCAGTACTTC. Translating it yields CAWNSGAGVVEQYF. Combining the CDR3 with reference TRBV30 and TRBJ2-7 gives the whole variable domain SQTIHQWPATLVQPVGSPLSLECTVEGTSNPNLYWYRQAAGRGLQLLFYSVGIGQISSEVPQNLSASRPQDRQFILSSKKLLLSDSGFYLCAWNSGAGVVEQYFGPGTRLTVT.

The rearrangement links TRBV6-5 to TRBJ1-5, with a tentative D call TRBD1 (6 bases). Per the germline V gene, CDR1 is MNHEY and CDR2 is SVGAGI. Trimming pared 5 bases from V and 3 bases from J, leaving 17 bases between. This CDR3 region has 16 residues. Written as DNA, the CDR3 is TGTGCCAGCAGTCTCTCGGCAGGGGACTACAATCAGCCCCAGCATTTT. It encodes CASSLSAGDYNQPQHF.

This clonotype came up many times. V is TRBV6-5 and J is TRBJ2-5; 9 bases fit TRBD2. Germline values: CDR1 MNHEY, CDR2 SVGAGI. The CDR3 is 16 residues long. J gave up 4 bases and V 0 bases, and 6 bases lay outside the gene matches. CDR3 nucleotides: TGTGCCAGCAGTTACTCGATAGCGGGAGCGCGAGAGACCCAGTACTTC. It codes for CASSYSIAGARETQYF.

The chain combines TRBV28 with TRBJ2-7; TRBD1 matches 10 bases. The CDR3 covers 17 residues. Germline V CDR1 and CDR2: MDHEN, SYDVKM. V lost 3 bases, J lost 1 base, and 9 bases stayed unmatched. The CDR3 DNA is TGTGCCAGCAGTTTGCTAGGGGGACAGGGGATGTCCTACGAGCAGTACTTC. This encodes CASSLLGGQGMSYEQYF.

In its sample, this clonotype was seen a few times. The chain employs TRBV12-3 or TRBV12-4 and TRBJ1-1; D gene unclear. V shed 11 bases and J shed 0 bases, with 19 bases lying between them. The CDR3 extends over 15 amino acids. The CDR3 sequence is CAQRVGRVMNTEAFF. In DNA form, the CDR3 reads TGTGCCCAGAGGGTCGGGAGGGTCATGAACACTGAAGCTTTCTTT.

In this sample, this clonotype turned up many times. V gene TRBV28 combines with J gene TRBJ1-5; 7 bases map to TRBD1. This CDR3 region has 13 residues. The V gene end was trimmed by 8 bases and the J gene end by 4 bases; junction bases not matched to a gene: 5. Germline V lookup: CDR1 MDHEN, CDR2 SYDVKM. The CDR3 bases are TGTGCCAGCTGGGACAGTCTTAATCAGCCCCAGCATTTT. It codes for CASWDSLNQPQHF.

The chain recombines TRBV30 with TRBJ2-5; TRBD2 aligns across 10 bases. There are 17 residues in the CDR3. V trimming: 0 bases; J trimming: 5 bases; junction bases outside the gene matches: 12. Looked up from germline, CDR1 is GTSNPN and CDR2 is SVGIG (reference sequence). This CDR3 is CAWSVSPAGGSSETQYF. CDR3 DNA: TGTGCCTGGAGTGTCTCGCCAGCGGGGGGGAGTTCGGAGACCCAGTACTTC.

Ten or more counts support this clonotype. V gene TRBV28 combines with J gene TRBJ2-5, with 12 positions matching TRBD2. This CDR3 comprises 15 residues. Germline lookup yields CDR1 MDHEN and CDR2 SYDVKM. V was clipped by 3 bases and J by 5 bases; unmatched bases: 4. The CDR3: CASSLTSGSWETQYF. As DNA, the CDR3 is TGTGCCAGCAGTTTGACTAGCGGGAGTTGGGAGACCCAGTACTTC.

This clonotype was recorded a few times. The V gene is TRBV6-2 or TRBV6-3, the J gene TRBJ2-2; TRBD2 aligns across 9 bases. V shed 4 bases, J shed 7 bases, and the junction held 7 bases outside the gene matches. Germline CDR1 and CDR2: MNHEY and SVGEGT. The CDR3 contains 15 residues. This CDR3 is CASSLVREGNGELFF. CDR3 sequence (DNA): TGTGCCAGCAGTTTGGTGCGGGAGGGGAACGGGGAGCTGTTTTTT.

This clonotype was recorded many times. V usage is TRBV11-2 and J usage is TRBJ2-7, with 13 bases aligning to TRBD2. V trimming: 0 bases; J trimming: 2 bases; junction bases outside the gene matches: 4. There are 17 residues in the CDR3. The germline gives CDR1 SGHAT, CDR2 FQNNGV. Written as DNA, the CDR3 is TGTGCCAGCAGCTTAGAGGGACTAGCGGGGTTTACCTACGAGCAGTACTTC. It translates to CASSLEGLAGFTYEQYF.

V usage is TRBV5-1 and J usage is TRBJ2-2; tentative D call: TRBD2 (5 bases). The length of the CDR3 is 15 residues. In germline, CDR1 is SGHRS, CDR2 YFSETQ. V was trimmed by 4 bases and J by 5 bases, leaving 15 bases between them. CDR3 bases: TGCGCCAGCAGCCCCCTCGGGGTGGGAACCGGGGAGCTGTTTTTT. Its protein is CASSPLGVGTGELFF.

CDR3 in DNA: TGTGCCAGCTCACCGCGGGACCCGAATGTCGAGCAGTACTTC. Translated: CASSPRDPNVEQYF. The chain combines TRBV18 with TRBJ2-7; D possibly corresponds to TRBD2 (6 bases). Germline CDR1 is KGHSH and CDR2 is LQKENI. This CDR3 spans 14 amino acids. V lost 3 bases to trimming and J lost 6 bases, with 15 bases between them.

This clonotype was seen repeatedly, ten times or more. The chain couples TRBV12-3 or TRBV12-4 to TRBJ1-2; D possibly corresponds to TRBD1 (5 bases). The CDR3 length is 12 residues. The germline V and J ends were trimmed by 6 bases and 11 bases, with 16 bases remaining between them. Written as DNA, the CDR3 is TGTGCCAGCAGCAAACGGACATGGTGGTACACCTTC. This encodes CASSKRTWWYTF.

This clonotype was seen at least ten times. The chain carries TRBV20-1 and TRBJ2-7; 7 nucleotides line up with TRBD1. The ends lost 5 bases at V and 4 bases at J; junction bases unmatched: 17. This CDR3 has 16 residues. The germline V gene has CDR1 DFQATT and CDR2 SNEGSKA (reference sequence). Written as DNA, the CDR3 is TGCAGTGCTCCTAAAATTGCCGGGACAGCTCTTTACGAGCAGTACTTC. Its translation is CSAPKIAGTALYEQYF.